This T cell receptor beta chain was observed in a study of blood T cell repertoires in COVID-19. Whole-study context: Both acute and convalescent COVID-19 samples were obtained from the United States, Italy and Spain. PBMCs, B-cell-depleted T cells, or T cells provided the cDNA or gDNA that made up the material.

Per the authors' pipeline: Using reference gene primer amplification, nucleated cell counts were estimated. Sequencing used immunoSEQ multiplex PCR; TCRdb keeps in-frame clones, though not all of them. V and J calls and clone size follow that table, whereas D and trimming were derived from the DNA. Here the sample spans 25,000 to 35,000 clones, 60% to 85% being singletons. There are 15 residues in the CDR3. Germline V gene sequence: CDR1 SGHTA, CDR2 FQGNSA. This clone was found once. The junction shows a germline mismatch at one end, possibly a read error. Material: peripheral blood. The sequence derives from a woman between 65 and 79 years old with active or convalescent COVID-19. This sequence joins TRBV7-2 and TRBJ2-7; TRBD2 aligns across 11 bases. The CDR3 spells CASTLHTGTSGEQYF. In DNA, the CDR3 is TGTGCCAGCACCTTACATACCGGGACTAGCGGCGAGCAGTACTTC.